The clone carrying this T cell receptor (beta chain) was counted only a few times. The sample belongs to a study of human T cells and chemical hapten exposure. Stated time point: patch test 1, 2 weeks after DPC sensitization. Described treatment: therapeutic diphenylcyclopropenone sensitization with weekly scalp DPC. In TCRdb, the RACE reads were re-called with MiXCR into one record per CDR3 protein. The sample yields approximately 80,000 distinct CDR3 sequences, approximately 12% seen once. Trimming removed 3 bases from V and 4 bases from J; junction bases left unmatched: 2. Germline V CDR1 and CDR2: SEHNR, FQNEAQ (reference sequence). CDR3 length: 14 residues.

The specimen was whole blood, collected in connection with sensitization to the hapten diphenylcyclopropenone (DPC). This clonotype originated in a woman aged 50 to 65 with alopecia areata. Some clones in this sample may be carry-over from other donors' samples. The gene calls are TRBV7-9 and TRBJ1-4; 7 bases are shared with TRBD1. CDR3: CASSLGTVNEKLFF. In nucleotides, the CDR3 is TGTGCCAGCAGCTTGGGGACAGTTAATGAAAAACTGTTTTTT.